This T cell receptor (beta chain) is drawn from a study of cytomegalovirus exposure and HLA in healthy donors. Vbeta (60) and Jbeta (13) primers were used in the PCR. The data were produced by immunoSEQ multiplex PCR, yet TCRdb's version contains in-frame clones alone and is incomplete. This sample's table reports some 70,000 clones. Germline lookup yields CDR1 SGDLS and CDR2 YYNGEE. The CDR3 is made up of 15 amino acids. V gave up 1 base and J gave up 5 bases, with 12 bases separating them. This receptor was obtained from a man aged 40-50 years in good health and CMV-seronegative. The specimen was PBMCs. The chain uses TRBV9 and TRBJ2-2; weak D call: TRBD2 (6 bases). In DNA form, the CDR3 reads TGTGCCAGCAGCGTACTACCGGGAGAGACCGGGGAGCTGTTTTTT. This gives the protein CASSVLPGETGELFF.